A single sample gave rise to the 21 T cell receptor beta chains below, sequenced in a study of cytomegalovirus exposure and HLA in healthy donors. The PCR ran on 60 Vbeta and 13 Jbeta primers. Sequenced by immunoSEQ multiplex PCR; TCRdb stores in-frame clones only, minus some. The sample lists around 230,000 clones, around 84% occurring once. Sequenced sample: PBMCs. Every receptor here comes from a girl aged 2-10 years in good health and CMV-seronegative.

V gene TRBV5-1 combines with J gene TRBJ2-7, with 9 positions matching TRBD1. The CDR3 has 13 amino acids. Germline loops: CDR1 SGHRS, CDR2 YFSETQ. After removal of 3 bases from V and 5 bases from J, the junction contained 3 bases not matched to a gene. CDR3 amino acids: CASSWGQGNEQYF. As DNA, the CDR3 is TGCGCCAGCAGCTGGGGACAGGGCAACGAGCAGTACTTC.

This clone occurred a few times. The chain is built from TRBV6-5 and TRBJ1-5; the D is unclear. The CDR3 consists of 14 residues. Trimming removed 4 bases at V and 6 bases at J, with 13 bases between. The germline gives CDR1 MNHEY, CDR2 SVGAGI. The CDR3 sequence: CASSSYRGGQPQHF. CDR3 bases: TGTGCCAGCAGTTCCTATCGGGGAGGTCAGCCCCAGCATTTT.

The chain joins TRBV29-1 to TRBJ1-5; perhaps TRBD1 as D (5 bases). V was shortened by 5 bases and J by 0 bases, with 8 bases between the two germline ends. The CDR3 has 13 amino acids. Germline V gene sequence: CDR1 SQVTM, CDR2 ANQGSEA. CDR3 in DNA: TGCAGCGTTCTGACAGCTAGCAATCAGCCCCAGCATTTT. Protein sequence: CSVLTASNQPQHF.

The chain recombines TRBV9 with TRBJ2-7, with 10 bases aligning to TRBD2. This CDR3 is 18 amino acids long. V was pared by 0 bases and J by 0 bases, with 9 bases of the junction left unmatched. Looked up from germline, CDR1 is SGDLS and CDR2 is YYNGEE. The CDR3 sequence is CASSVGLGAGGTSYEQYF. CDR3 nucleotides: TGTGCCAGCAGCGTAGGCTTGGGAGCGGGAGGGACCTCCTACGAGCAGTACTTC. Full variable domain (remainder filled in from reference TRBV9 and TRBJ2-7): DSGVTQTPKHLITATGQRVTLRCSPRSGDLSVYWYQQSLDQGLQFLIQYYNGEERAKGNILERFSAQQFPDLHSELNLSSLELGDSALYFCASSVGLGAGGTSYEQYFGPGTRLTVT.

This sequence joins TRBV5-8 and TRBJ1-4; the match to TRBD1 covers 8 bases. Looked up from germline, CDR1 is SGHTS and CDR2 is YDEGEE. The ends lost 4 bases at V and 2 bases at J; junction bases unmatched: 4. The CDR3 runs 15 residues. As DNA, the CDR3 is TGTGCCAGCAGCCCATGGGACAGGACTAATGAAAAACTGTTTTTT. It codes for CASSPWDRTNEKLFF.

V gene TRBV6-5 combines with J gene TRBJ1-6; 7 bases match TRBD1. Germline trimming cut 4 bases from V and 6 bases from J; bases unmatched to any gene: 3. The CDR3 contains 14 residues. Germline CDR1 and CDR2: MNHEY and SVGAGI. CDR3 amino acids: CASSLDRSNSPLHF. CDR3 nucleotide sequence: TGTGCCAGCAGTTTGGACAGGTCTAATTCACCCCTCCACTTT.

The chain recombines TRBV7-2 with TRBJ1-5; 10 bases fit TRBD1. The CDR3 totals 15 residues. The germline V gene has CDR1 SGHTA and CDR2 FQGNSA. Trimming took 1 base from V and 6 from J; bases not matched to a gene: 3. Here the CDR3 reads CASSLGTGGSQPQHF. As DNA, the CDR3 is TGTGCCAGCAGCTTAGGGACAGGGGGAAGTCAGCCCCAGCATTTT.

J is TRBJ1-5 and V is TRBV25-1; the match to TRBD1 covers 8 bases. The V and J ends lost 5 bases and 2 bases, in that order; junction bases with no gene match: 2. This CDR3 has 14 amino acids. Per the germline V gene, CDR1 is MGHDK and CDR2 is SYGVNS. The CDR3 sequence: CASSPGQGNQPQHF. DNA of the CDR3: TGTGCCAGCAGTCCGGGACAGGGCAATCAGCCCCAGCATTTT.

The chain recombines TRBV10-1 with TRBJ2-3; D gene uncertain. The CDR3 consists of 11 residues. V shed 3 bases and J shed 5 bases, with 3 bases lying between them. Germline CDR1 and CDR2: WNHNN and SYGVQD (reference sequence). The chain's CDR3 is CASSDGDTQYF. The CDR3 DNA follows: TGCGCCAGCAGTGACGGAGATACGCAGTATTTT.

The chain recombines TRBV14 with TRBJ2-7; tentatively, D is TRBD1 (5 bases). V shed 5 bases and J shed 2 bases, with 13 bases lying between them. This CDR3 has 14 residues. In germline, CDR1 is SGHDN, CDR2 FVKESK. Here the CDR3 reads CASSTTGNAYEQYF. The CDR3 coding sequence is TGTGCCAGCAGCACAACAGGAAACGCCTACGAGCAGTACTTC.

Remarks on this clone: The junction shows a germline mismatch at one end, possibly a read error. This rearrangement joins TRBV9 to TRBJ2-3, with no clear D. The CDR3 runs to 13 residues. The V gene's germline CDR1 is SGDLS and CDR2 YYNGEE. The CDR3 sequence is CASSVALGDAQYF. The CDR3 nucleotides read TGTGCCAGCAGCGTAGCCCTAGGAGATGCGCAGTATTTT.

This clone has a handful of counts. The chain joins TRBV6-1 to TRBJ2-1; D is uncertain. CDR3 length: 13 residues. Germline V gives CDR1 MNHNS, CDR2 SASEGT. V was cut by 7 bases and J by 1 base, with 8 bases left in between. CDR3 nucleotides: TGTGCCAGCATGCTAGTGTCCTACAATGAGCAGTTCTTC. Its protein product is CASMLVSYNEQFF.

Only a few counts were recorded for this clone. This sample includes further DNA sequences coding for the same CDR3. For the CDR3, the DNA is TGCGCCAGCAGCTTGCAGGGATGGAACACTGAAGCTTTCTTT. Residues: CASSLQGWNTEAFF. This chain links TRBV5-1 with TRBJ1-1, with D possibly TRBD1 on 5 matching bases. The length of the CDR3 is 14 residues. V lost 1 base, J lost 1 base, and 8 bases lay in between. Germline V gene data show CDR1 as SGHRS and CDR2 as YFSETQ.

A note on this clone: The junction differs from germline at one of its ends, possibly a read error. The genes are TRBV7-9 and TRBJ1-4; the match to TRBD1 covers 9 bases. The CDR3 has 16 amino acids. Germline CDR1 reads SEHNR; CDR2 reads FQNEAQ (reference sequence). The CDR3 loop reads CSSSSFRDRVFEKLFF. The CDR3 nucleotides read TGTTCCAGCAGCTCGTTCCGGGACAGGGTGTTCGAAAAACTGTTTTTT.

The sample holds a few counts of this clone. V is TRBV6-6 and J is TRBJ2-3; 9 bases line up with TRBD2. CDR1 is MNHNY and CDR2 is SVGAGI in the germline V gene (reference sequence). V gave up 6 bases and J gave up 7 bases; unmatched junction bases: 5. The length of the CDR3 is 13 residues. Here the CDR3 DNA reads TGTGCCAGCAGACCTAGCGGGGAGTATACGCAGTATTTT. It is translated as CASRPSGEYTQYF.

The chain is built from TRBV6-1 and TRBJ1-2; D perhaps matches TRBD1 (6 bases). CDR3 size: 15 residues. The V end lost 3 bases, the J end lost 1 base, and 12 bases lay between the germline ends. The germline gives CDR1 MNHNS, CDR2 SASEGT. The CDR3 coding sequence is TGTGCCAGCAGTGAGGGACACCTGGATAACTATGGCTACACCTTC. It translates to CASSEGHLDNYGYTF.

J is TRBJ2-5 and V is TRBV7-9; TRBD1 aligns across 7 bases. Trimming took 3 bases from V and 2 from J; bases not matched to a gene: 9. The CDR3 sequence is 16 residues long. In germline, CDR1 is SEHNR, CDR2 FQNEAQ (reference sequence). CDR3 sequence: CASSFKGAFTQETQYF. The DNA of the CDR3 is TGTGCCAGCAGCTTCAAGGGGGCGTTCACTCAAGAGACCCAGTACTTC.

The chain carries TRBV6-5 and TRBJ1-1, with D tentatively TRBD1 (5 bases). The V gene lost 2 bases and the J gene lost 5 bases, with 12 bases spanning the gap. Germline assignment: CDR1 MNHEY and CDR2 SVGAGI. This CDR3 is 14 amino acids long. The chain's CDR3 is CASSYGEEGTEAFF. In DNA form, the CDR3 reads TGTGCCAGCAGTTACGGCGAGGAGGGGACTGAAGCTTTCTTT.

This clone has more than one count but fewer than ten. The rearrangement uses TRBV6-1 and TRBJ1-5, with D perhaps matching TRBD1 (5 bases). The CDR3 consists of 15 residues. The V end lost 1 base, the J end lost 1 base, and 8 bases lay between the germline ends. CDR1 and CDR2 (germline): MNHNS, SASEGT. CDR3 sequence: CASSEEGMSNQPQHF. CDR3 sequence (DNA): TGTGCCAGCAGTGAAGAGGGGATGAGCAATCAGCCCCAGCATTTT.

In nucleotides, the CDR3 is TGTGCCAGCAGTCAACTAGGCCCCCTCACAGATACGCAGTATTTT. Its protein product is CASSQLGPLTDTQYF. J is TRBJ2-3 and V is TRBV2; TRBD2 is a possible D gene (5 bases). V shed 5 bases and J shed 2 bases, with 14 bases lying between them. Germline-derived CDR1 and CDR2 are SNHLY and FYNNEI. The CDR3 spans 15 residues.

This clone was picked up a small number of times. This chain joins TRBV2 and TRBJ2-7; a possible D gene is TRBD1 (5 bases). The CDR3 consists of 12 residues. Trimming took 6 bases from V and 1 from J, leaving 7 bases between them. Germline CDR1 reads SNHLY; CDR2 reads FYNNEI. CDR3 region: CASRTDSYEQYF. CDR3 in DNA: TGTGCCAGCAGGACAGATTCCTACGAGCAGTACTTC.